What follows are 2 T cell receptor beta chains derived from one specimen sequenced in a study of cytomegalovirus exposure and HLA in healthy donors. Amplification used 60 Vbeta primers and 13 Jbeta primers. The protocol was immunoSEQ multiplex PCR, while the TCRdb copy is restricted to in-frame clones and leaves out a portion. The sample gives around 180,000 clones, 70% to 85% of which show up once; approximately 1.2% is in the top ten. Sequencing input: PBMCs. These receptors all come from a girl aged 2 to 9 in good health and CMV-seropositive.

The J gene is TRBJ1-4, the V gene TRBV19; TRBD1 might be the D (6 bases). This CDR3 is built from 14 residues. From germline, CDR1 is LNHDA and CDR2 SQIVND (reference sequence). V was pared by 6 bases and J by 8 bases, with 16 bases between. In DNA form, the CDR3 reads TGTGCCAGTAGATATCAGGGGATGGGAGAAAAACTGTTTTTT. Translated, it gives CASRYQGMGEKLFF.

The CDR3: CASSRSAGGNQPQHF. As DNA, the CDR3 is TGTGCCAGCAGCCGAAGCGCAGGGGGCAATCAGCCCCAGCATTTT. The chain is built from TRBV7-2 and TRBJ1-5; the D gene is possibly TRBD1 (6 bases). Trimming left V 5 bases short and J 2 bases short, with 13 bases between. The germline V gene encodes CDR1 SGHTA and CDR2 FQGNSA. The CDR3 is 15 residues long.